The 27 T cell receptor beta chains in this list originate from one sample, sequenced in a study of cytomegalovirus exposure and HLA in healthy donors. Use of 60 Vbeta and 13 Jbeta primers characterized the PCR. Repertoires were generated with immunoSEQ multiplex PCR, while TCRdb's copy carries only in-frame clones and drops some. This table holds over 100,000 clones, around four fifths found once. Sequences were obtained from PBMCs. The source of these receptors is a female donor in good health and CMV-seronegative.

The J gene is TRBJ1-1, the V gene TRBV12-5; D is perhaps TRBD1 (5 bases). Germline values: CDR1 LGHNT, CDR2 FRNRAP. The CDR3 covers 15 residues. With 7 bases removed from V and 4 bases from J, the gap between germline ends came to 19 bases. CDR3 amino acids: CASAGPSSGGTEAFF. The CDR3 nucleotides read TGTGCTAGTGCCGGCCCCTCCTCGGGGGGCACTGAAGCTTTCTTT.

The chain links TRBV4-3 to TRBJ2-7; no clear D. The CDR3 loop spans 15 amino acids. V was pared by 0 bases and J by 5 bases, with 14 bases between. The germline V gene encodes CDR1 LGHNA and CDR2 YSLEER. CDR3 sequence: CASSQDVVPNNEQYF. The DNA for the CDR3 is TGCGCCAGCAGCCAAGATGTGGTGCCAAACAACGAGCAGTACTTC.

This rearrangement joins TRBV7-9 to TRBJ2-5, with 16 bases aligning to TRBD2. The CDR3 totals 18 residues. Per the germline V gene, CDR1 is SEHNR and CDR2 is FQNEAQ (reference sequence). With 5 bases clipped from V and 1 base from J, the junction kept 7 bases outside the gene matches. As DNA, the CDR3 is TGTGCCAGCAGCCCCGGGACTAGCGGGAGGGTCTTCCAAGAGACCCAGTACTTC. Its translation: CASSPGTSGRVFQETQYF. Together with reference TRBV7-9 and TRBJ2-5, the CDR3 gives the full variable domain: DTGVSQNPRHKITKRGQNVTFRCDPISEHNRLYWYRQTLGQGPEFLTYFQNEAQLEKSRLLSDRFSAERPKGSFSTLEIQRTEQGDSAMYLCASSPGTSGRVFQETQYFGPGTRLLVL.

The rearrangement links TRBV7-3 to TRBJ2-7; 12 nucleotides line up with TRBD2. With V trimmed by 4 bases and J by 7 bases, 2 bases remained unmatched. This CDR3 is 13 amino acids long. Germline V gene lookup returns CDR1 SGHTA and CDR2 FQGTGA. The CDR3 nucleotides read TGTGCCAGCAGCTGGACTAGCGGGGAAGAGCAGTACTTC. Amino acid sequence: CASSWTSGEEQYF.

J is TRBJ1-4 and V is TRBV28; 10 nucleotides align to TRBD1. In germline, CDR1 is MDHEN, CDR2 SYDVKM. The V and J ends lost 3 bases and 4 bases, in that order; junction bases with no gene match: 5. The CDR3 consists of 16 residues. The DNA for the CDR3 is TGTGCCAGCAGTTTGTTGGGGACAGGGGTTAATGAAAAACTGTTTTTT. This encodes CASSLLGTGVNEKLFF.

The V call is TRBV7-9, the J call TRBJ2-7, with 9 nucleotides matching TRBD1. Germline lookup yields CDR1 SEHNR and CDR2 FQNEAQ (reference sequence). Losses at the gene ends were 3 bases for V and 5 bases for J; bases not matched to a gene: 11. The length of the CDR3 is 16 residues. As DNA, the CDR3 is TGTGCCAGCAGCTTTACCCCCGGGACAGGGCGGAACGAGCAGTACTTC. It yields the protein CASSFTPGTGRNEQYF.

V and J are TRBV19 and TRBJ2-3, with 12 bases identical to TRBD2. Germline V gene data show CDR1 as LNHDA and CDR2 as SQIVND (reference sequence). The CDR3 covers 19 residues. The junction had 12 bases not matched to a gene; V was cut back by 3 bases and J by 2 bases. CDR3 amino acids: CASSIQDGLAGRDTDTQYF. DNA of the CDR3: TGTGCCAGTAGTATTCAAGACGGACTAGCGGGACGTGACACAGATACGCAGTATTTT.

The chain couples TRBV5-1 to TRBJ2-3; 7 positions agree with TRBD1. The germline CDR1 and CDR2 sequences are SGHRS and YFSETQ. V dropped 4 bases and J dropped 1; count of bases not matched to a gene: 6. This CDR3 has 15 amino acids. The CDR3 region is CASSPRGPGTDTQYF. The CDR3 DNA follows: TGCGCCAGCAGCCCTAGGGGGCCGGGCACAGATACGCAGTATTTT.

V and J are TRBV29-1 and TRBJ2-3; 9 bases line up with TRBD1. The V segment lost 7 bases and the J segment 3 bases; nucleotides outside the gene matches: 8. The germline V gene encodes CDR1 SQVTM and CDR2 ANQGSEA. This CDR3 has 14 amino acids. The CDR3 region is CSAGQGWTTDTQYF. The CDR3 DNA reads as TGCAGCGCTGGACAGGGGTGGACGACAGATACGCAGTATTTT.

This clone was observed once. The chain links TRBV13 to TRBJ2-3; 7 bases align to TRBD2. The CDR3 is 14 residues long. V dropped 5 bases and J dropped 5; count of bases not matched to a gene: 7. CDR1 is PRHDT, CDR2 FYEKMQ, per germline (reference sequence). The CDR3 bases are TGTGCCAGCAGCGTCGGACTAGGAGTAGATACGCAGTATTTT. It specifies CASSVGLGVDTQYF.

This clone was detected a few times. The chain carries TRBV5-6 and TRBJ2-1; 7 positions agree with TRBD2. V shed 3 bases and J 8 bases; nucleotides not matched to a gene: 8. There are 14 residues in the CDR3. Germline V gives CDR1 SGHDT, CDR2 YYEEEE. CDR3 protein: CASSSGTNYYEQFF. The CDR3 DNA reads TGTGCCAGCAGCTCCGGGACTAATTACTATGAGCAGTTCTTC.

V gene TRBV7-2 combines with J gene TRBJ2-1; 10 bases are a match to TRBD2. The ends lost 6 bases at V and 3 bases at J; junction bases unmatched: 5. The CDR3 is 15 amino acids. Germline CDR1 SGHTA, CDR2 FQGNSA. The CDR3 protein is CASSSSSGSYNEQFF. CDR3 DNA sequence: TGTGCCAGCAGTAGCTCTAGCGGGAGCTACAATGAGCAGTTCTTC.

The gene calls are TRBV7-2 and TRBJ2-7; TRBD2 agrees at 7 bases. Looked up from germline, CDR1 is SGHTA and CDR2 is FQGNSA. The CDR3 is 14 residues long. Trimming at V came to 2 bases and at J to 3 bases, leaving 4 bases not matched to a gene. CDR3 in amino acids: CASSLSAGDYEQYF. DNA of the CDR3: TGTGCCAGCAGCTTATCGGCGGGAGACTACGAGCAGTACTTC.

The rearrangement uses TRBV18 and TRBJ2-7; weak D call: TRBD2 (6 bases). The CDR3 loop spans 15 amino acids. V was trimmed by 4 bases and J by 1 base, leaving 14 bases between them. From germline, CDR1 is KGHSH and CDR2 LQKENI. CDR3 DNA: TGTGCCAGCTCACTTTCTCGGGAGCTTTCCTACGAGCAGTACTTC. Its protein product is CASSLSRELSYEQYF.

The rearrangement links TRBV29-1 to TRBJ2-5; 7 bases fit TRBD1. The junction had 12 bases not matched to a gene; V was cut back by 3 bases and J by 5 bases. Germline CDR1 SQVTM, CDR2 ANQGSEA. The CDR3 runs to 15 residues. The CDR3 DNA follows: TGCAGCGTTGATCCCACGAGTGAGGGGGCTGAGACCCAGTACTTC. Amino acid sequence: CSVDPTSEGAETQYF.

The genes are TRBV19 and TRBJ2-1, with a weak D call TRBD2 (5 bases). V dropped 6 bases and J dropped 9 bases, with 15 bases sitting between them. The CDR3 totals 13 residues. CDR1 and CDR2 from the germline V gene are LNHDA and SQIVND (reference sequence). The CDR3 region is CASSRNPRGEQFF. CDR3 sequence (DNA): TGTGCCAGTAGCCGGAACCCCCGGGGTGAGCAGTTCTTC.

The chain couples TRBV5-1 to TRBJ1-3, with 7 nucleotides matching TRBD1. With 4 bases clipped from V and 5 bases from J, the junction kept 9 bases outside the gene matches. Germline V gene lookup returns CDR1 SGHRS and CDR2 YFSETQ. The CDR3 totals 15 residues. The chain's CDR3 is CASSTAGGKRNTIYF. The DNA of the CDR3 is TGCGCCAGCAGCACAGCAGGGGGGAAGAGAAACACCATATATTTT.

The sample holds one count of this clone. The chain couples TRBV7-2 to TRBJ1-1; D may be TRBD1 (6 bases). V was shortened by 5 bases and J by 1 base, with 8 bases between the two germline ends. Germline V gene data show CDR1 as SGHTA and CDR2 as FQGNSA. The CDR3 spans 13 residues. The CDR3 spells CASSQDRNTEAFF. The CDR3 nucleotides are TGTGCCAGCAGCCAGGACAGGAACACTGAAGCTTTCTTT.

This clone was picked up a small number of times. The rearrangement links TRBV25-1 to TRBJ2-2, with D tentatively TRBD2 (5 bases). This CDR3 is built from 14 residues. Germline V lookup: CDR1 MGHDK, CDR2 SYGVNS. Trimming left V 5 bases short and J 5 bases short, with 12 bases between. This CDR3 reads CASSLGSRTGELFF. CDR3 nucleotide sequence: TGTGCCAGCAGTTTAGGGAGTCGGACCGGGGAGCTGTTTTTT.

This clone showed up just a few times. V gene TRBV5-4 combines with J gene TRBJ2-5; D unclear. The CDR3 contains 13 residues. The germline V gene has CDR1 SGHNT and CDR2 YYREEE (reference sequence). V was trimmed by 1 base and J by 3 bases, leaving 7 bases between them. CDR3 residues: CASSLYKKETQYF. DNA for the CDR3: TGTGCCAGCAGCTTGTACAAGAAAGAGACCCAGTACTTC. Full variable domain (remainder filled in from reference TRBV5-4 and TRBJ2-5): ETGVTQSPTHLIKTRGQQVTLRCSSQSGHNTVSWYQQALGQGPQFIFQYYREEENGRGNFPPRFSGLQFPNYSSELNVNALELDDSALYLCASSLYKKETQYFGPGTRLLVL.

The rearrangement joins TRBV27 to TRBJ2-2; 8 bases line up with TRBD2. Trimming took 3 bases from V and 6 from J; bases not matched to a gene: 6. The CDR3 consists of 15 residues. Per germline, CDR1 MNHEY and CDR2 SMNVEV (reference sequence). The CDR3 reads CASSFGGRSPGELFF. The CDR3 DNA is TGTGCCAGCAGTTTCGGCGGGAGGAGTCCCGGGGAGCTGTTTTTT.

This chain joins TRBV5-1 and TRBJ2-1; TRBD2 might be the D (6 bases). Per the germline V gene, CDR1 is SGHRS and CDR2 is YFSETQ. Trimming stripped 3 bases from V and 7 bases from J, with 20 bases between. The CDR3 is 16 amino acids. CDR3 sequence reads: CASSSSHGGFRNEQFF. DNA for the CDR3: TGCGCCAGCAGCTCCTCTCATGGGGGGTTTCGGAATGAGCAGTTCTTC.

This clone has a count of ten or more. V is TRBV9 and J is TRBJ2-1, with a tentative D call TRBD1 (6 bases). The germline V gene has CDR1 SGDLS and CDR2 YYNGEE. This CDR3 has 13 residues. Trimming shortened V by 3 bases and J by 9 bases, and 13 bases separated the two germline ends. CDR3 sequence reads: CASSGTGWGEQFF. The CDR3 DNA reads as TGTGCCAGCAGCGGAACAGGGTGGGGTGAGCAGTTCTTC.

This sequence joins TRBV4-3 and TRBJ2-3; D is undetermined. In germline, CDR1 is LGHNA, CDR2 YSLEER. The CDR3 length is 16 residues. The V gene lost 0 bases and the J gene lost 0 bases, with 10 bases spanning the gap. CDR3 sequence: CASSQENSLSTDTQYF. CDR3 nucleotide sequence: TGCGCCAGCAGCCAAGAAAATAGTTTAAGCACAGATACGCAGTATTTT.

CDR3 coding DNA: TGTGCCAGCAGCGTAGGGGGCTCCCCCACCCCCTACGAGCAGTACTTC. This encodes CASSVGGSPTPYEQYF. The gene calls are TRBV9 and TRBJ2-7, with D tentatively TRBD1 (5 bases). The CDR3 length is 16 residues. CDR1 is SGDLS and CDR2 is YYNGEE in the germline V gene. V gave up 0 bases and J gave up 2 bases, with 15 bases separating them.

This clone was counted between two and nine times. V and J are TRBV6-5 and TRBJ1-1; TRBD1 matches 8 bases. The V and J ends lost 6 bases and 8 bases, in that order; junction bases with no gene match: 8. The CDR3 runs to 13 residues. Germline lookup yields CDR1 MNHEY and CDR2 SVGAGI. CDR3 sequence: CASSPRTGREAFF. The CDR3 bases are TGTGCCAGCAGCCCTAGGACAGGGCGGGAAGCTTTCTTT.

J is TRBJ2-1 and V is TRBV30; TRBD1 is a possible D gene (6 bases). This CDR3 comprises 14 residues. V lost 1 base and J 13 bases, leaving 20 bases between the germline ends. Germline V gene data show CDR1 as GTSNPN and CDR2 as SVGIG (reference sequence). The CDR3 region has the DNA TGTGCCTGGAGTGCCTACAGGGTTACCGGAATACAGTTCTTC. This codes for CAWSAYRVTGIQFF.